These 13 T cell receptor beta chains came from one sample sequenced in a study of cytomegalovirus exposure and HLA in healthy donors. Clones were read by immunoSEQ multiplex PCR, and TCRdb kept only the in-frame ones, dropping some. This table has roughly 64,000 clones, 85% to 95% appearing once. The sequencing sample was made of PBMCs. These receptors all come from a woman aged 18-29 years in good health and CMV-seropositive.

The V call is TRBV12-5, the J call TRBJ2-7; TRBD2 matches 7 bases. V lost 7 bases, J lost 6 bases, and 3 bases stayed unmatched. Germline CDR1 and CDR2: LGHNT and FRNRAP. There are 11 residues in the CDR3. The CDR3: CASAGGSEQYF. As DNA, the CDR3 is TGTGCTAGTGCGGGAGGTAGCGAGCAGTACTTC.

V and J are TRBV13 and TRBJ2-7, with D hard to call. Germline V gene lookup returns CDR1 PRHDT and CDR2 FYEKMQ (reference sequence). Trimming removed 0 bases from V and 0 bases from J, with 15 bases in between. The CDR3 has 17 amino acids. The DNA of the CDR3 is TGTGCCAGCAGCTTAGGCAGATCCAGCGTGAACTCCTACGAGCAGTACTTC. Protein product: CASSLGRSSVNSYEQYF.

The V call is TRBV5-1, the J call TRBJ2-3, with D possibly matching TRBD1 (5 bases). Trimming pared 2 bases from V and 0 bases from J, leaving 7 bases between. This CDR3 region has 14 residues. Germline V lookup: CDR1 SGHRS, CDR2 YFSETQ. The CDR3 region is CASSFDSSTDTQYF. The DNA for the CDR3 is TGCGCCAGCAGCTTCGACAGTAGCACAGATACGCAGTATTTT.

The chain joins TRBV4-2 to TRBJ2-3, with a tentative D call TRBD2 (5 bases). This CDR3 has 19 amino acids. Germline CDR1 reads LGHNA; CDR2 reads YNFKEQ. V lost 4 bases to trimming and J lost 5 bases, with 28 bases between them. CDR3 in DNA: TGTGCCAGCAGCCCATCACCCCCCACCCCGGGGATCCGGGGAGATACGCAGTATTTT. Translation gives CASSPSPPTPGIRGDTQYF.

The V gene is TRBV6-1, the J gene TRBJ1-1; no firm D call. This CDR3 is 14 amino acids long. From germline, CDR1 is MNHNS and CDR2 SASEGT. The V gene lost 5 bases and the J gene lost 1 base, with 11 bases spanning the gap. The CDR3 spells CASSLAGPNTEAFF. DNA for the CDR3: TGTGCCAGCAGTTTGGCTGGGCCGAACACTGAAGCTTTCTTT.

The V and J genes are TRBV11-3 and TRBJ2-1; D possibly corresponds to TRBD2 (5 bases). Germline CDR1 SGHNT, CDR2 YENEEA. CDR3 length equals 15 residues. V lost 1 base and J lost 0, with 7 bases in between. DNA of the CDR3: TGTGCCAGCAGCTTAGTGGGGAGCTCCTACAATGAGCAGTTCTTC. It yields the protein CASSLVGSSYNEQFF.

This clone occurred once. The rearrangement uses TRBV2 and TRBJ1-6, with TRBD1 matching 9 bases. V lost 4 bases and J lost 7; bases outside the gene matches: 8. This CDR3 region has 16 residues. Germline lookup yields CDR1 SNHLY and CDR2 FYNNEI. This CDR3 is CASSAEQGAPNSPLHF. CDR3 bases: TGTGCCAGCAGTGCCGAACAGGGGGCCCCAAATTCACCCCTCCACTTT.

The V call is TRBV6-1, the J call TRBJ1-4; D is ambiguous. V lost 4 bases, J lost 4 bases, and 10 bases lay in between. Germline CDR1 MNHNS, CDR2 SASEGT. The CDR3 is made up of 14 amino acids. The CDR3: CASSGRVGNEKLFF. The CDR3 nucleotides read TGTGCCAGCAGTGGGAGGGTTGGTAATGAAAAACTGTTTTTT.

This chain connects TRBV7-9 to TRBJ2-1; D may be TRBD2 (5 bases). The CDR3 sequence is 15 residues long. Germline loops: CDR1 SEHNR, CDR2 FQNEAQ (reference sequence). V was trimmed by 1 base and J by 5 bases, leaving 12 bases between them. CDR3 region: CASSLGALANNEQFF. CDR3 DNA sequence: TGTGCCAGCAGCTTAGGAGCCCTAGCAAACAATGAGCAGTTCTTC.

This clone appeared once. V usage is TRBV10-3 and J usage is TRBJ2-1; 8 positions match TRBD2. This CDR3 has 13 residues. Per germline, CDR1 ENHRY and CDR2 SYGVKD. The junction had 5 bases not matched to a gene; V was cut back by 10 bases and J by 3 bases. The CDR3 region is CATQAGVYNEQFF. DNA for the CDR3: TGTGCCACTCAAGCGGGGGTCTACAATGAGCAGTTCTTC.

This sequence joins TRBV7-3 and TRBJ2-7; D is unresolved. The CDR3 contains 16 residues. The germline CDR1 and CDR2 sequences are SGHTA and FQGTGA. Trimming removed 4 bases from V and 3 bases from J, with 19 bases in between. CDR3 nucleotide sequence: TGTGCCAGCAGCTCCGCGTTTTATGCCGCGGACTACGAGCAGTACTTC. Its translation is CASSSAFYAADYEQYF.

V is TRBV2 and J is TRBJ2-7; 15 bases match TRBD2. The junction had 6 bases not matched to a gene; V was cut back by 4 bases and J by 2 bases. CDR3 length equals 17 residues. Germline V gene sequence: CDR1 SNHLY, CDR2 FYNNEI. The DNA of the CDR3 is TGTGCCAGCAGTGGCGGACTAGCGGGAGGGCCGCCCTACGAGCAGTACTTC. Protein product: CASSGGLAGGPPYEQYF. The entire variable domain, with the rest obtained from reference TRBV2 and TRBJ2-7, is as follows: EPEVTQTPSHQVTQMGQEVILRCVPISNHLYFYWYRQILGQKVEFLVSFYNNEISEKSEIFDDQFSVERPDGSNFTLKIRSTKLEDSAMYFCASSGGLAGGPPYEQYFGPGTRLTVT.

The chain has TRBV2 and TRBJ2-2; 7 nucleotides match TRBD1. The CDR3 extends over 15 amino acids. V trimming: 1 base; J trimming: 5 bases; junction bases outside the gene matches: 4. Germline V gives CDR1 SNHLY, CDR2 FYNNEI. CDR3: CASSEGGGWTGELFF. CDR3 nucleotides: TGTGCCAGCAGTGAAGGAGGGGGCTGGACCGGGGAGCTGTTTTTT.